The 22 T cell receptor beta chains below were found in one sample sequenced in a study of cytomegalovirus exposure and HLA in healthy donors. A multiplex PCR was run with 60 Vbeta primers and 13 Jbeta primers. The protocol was immunoSEQ multiplex PCR, while the TCRdb copy is restricted to in-frame clones and leaves out a portion. The data hold about 180,000 clones, with 70% to 80% observed a single time. Sample: PBMCs. The receptors stem from a male donor in good health and CMV-seronegative.

The V and J genes are TRBV19 and TRBJ2-6; a weak D match, TRBD1 (5 bases). CDR1 and CDR2 from the germline V gene are LNHDA and SQIVND (reference sequence). The CDR3 consists of 13 residues. Trimming took 7 bases from V and 4 from J, leaving 8 bases between them. In DNA, the CDR3 is TGTGCCAGTACCAGACAGGGGGCCAACGTCCTGACTTTC. This sequence encodes CASTRQGANVLTF.

The CDR3 DNA reads as TGTGCCAGCAGTCAGACAGCCTTAACTAGCACAGATACGCAGTATTTT. The encoded protein is CASSQTALTSTDTQYF. The chain couples TRBV7-9 to TRBJ2-3; the D gene is possibly TRBD1 (5 bases). Per germline, CDR1 SEHNR and CDR2 FQNEAQ (reference sequence). The CDR3 contains 16 residues. Trimming removed 6 bases at V and 0 bases at J, with 16 bases between.

The chain uses TRBV2 and TRBJ1-1, with D possibly being TRBD1 (6 bases). Trimming shortened V by 6 bases and J by 7 bases, and 15 bases separated the two germline ends. The germline CDR1 and CDR2 sequences are SNHLY and FYNNEI. The CDR3 runs to 13 residues. CDR3 in amino acids: CASRVDRNIEAFF. CDR3 sequence (DNA): TGTGCCAGCAGAGTGGACAGAAATATTGAAGCTTTCTTT.

V and J are TRBV15 and TRBJ2-1; D is undetermined. V dropped 0 bases and J dropped 0 bases, with 6 bases sitting between them. Germline values: CDR1 LNHNV, CDR2 YYDKDF (reference sequence). CDR3 size: 15 residues. Here the CDR3 DNA reads TGTGCCACCAGCAGAGATACTAACTCCTACAATGAGCAGTTCTTC. This gives the protein CATSRDTNSYNEQFF.

The rearrangement links TRBV7-9 to TRBJ1-2, with TRBD1 matching 10 bases. The CDR3 runs to 13 residues. V lost 5 bases to trimming and J lost 6 bases; unmatched junction nucleotides: 3. Germline assignment: CDR1 SEHNR and CDR2 FQNEAQ (reference sequence). Here the CDR3 DNA reads TGTGCCAGCAGCGGGACAGGGGTTCATGGCTACACCTTC. Residues: CASSGTGVHGYTF.

The CDR3 spells CASSLDQGGQPQHF. In DNA form, the CDR3 reads TGTGCCAGCAGCTTAGATCAGGGAGGTCAGCCCCAGCATTTT. This chain uses TRBV7-8 with TRBJ1-5; weak D call: TRBD1 (5 bases). Trimming left V 1 base short and J 6 bases short, with 10 bases between. CDR3 size: 14 residues. CDR1 and CDR2 (germline): SGHVS, FQNEAQ.

V gene TRBV6-6 combines with J gene TRBJ2-2; D is uncertain. CDR3 length: 13 residues. Germline loops: CDR1 MNHNY, CDR2 SVGAGI (reference sequence). The V end was cut by 0 bases, the J end by 5 bases, with 4 bases between. CDR3 DNA: TGTGCCAGCAGTTACTCTCGGACCGGGGAGCTGTTTTTT. This translates into CASSYSRTGELFF.

The CDR3 spells CASSPAGGQETQYF. The CDR3 nucleotides read TGTGCCAGCAGTCCCGCCGGGGGGCAAGAGACCCAGTACTTC. This sequence joins TRBV7-9 and TRBJ2-5, with TRBD2 matching over 7 bases. Germline trimming cut 6 bases from V and 2 bases from J; bases unmatched to any gene: 6. This CDR3 has 14 residues. The V gene's germline CDR1 is SEHNR and CDR2 FQNEAQ (reference sequence).

The rearrangement links TRBV6-5 to TRBJ1-2, with 7 nucleotides matching TRBD1. From germline, CDR1 is MNHEY and CDR2 SVGAGI. CDR3 length equals 15 residues. Unmatched junction bases numbered 6, after V lost 2 bases and J lost 3 bases. CDR3 nucleotides: TGTGCCAGCAGTTACGGCAGGGGGGTTGACTATGGCTACACCTTC. Translation gives CASSYGRGVDYGYTF.

The gene calls are TRBV6-5 and TRBJ2-5; no clear D gene. Between the trimmed V and J ends, which lost 2 bases and 4 bases, there was a span of 8 bases. Germline CDR1 and CDR2: MNHEY and SVGAGI. The CDR3 is made up of 13 amino acids. The CDR3, as DNA: TGTGCCAGCAGTTACCGAGAAGTAGAGACCCAGTACTTC. This encodes CASSYREVETQYF.

The count of this clone is one. This specimen includes other DNA sequences encoding the same CDR3. This chain uses TRBV30 with TRBJ2-1; tentative D call: TRBD1 (6 bases). Per the germline V gene, CDR1 is GTSNPN and CDR2 is SVGIG (reference sequence). The CDR3 loop spans 13 amino acids. The V gene lost 5 bases and the J gene lost 4 bases, with 12 bases spanning the gap. Written as DNA, the CDR3 is TGTGCCTGGTCGCGAGGACAGTACAATGAGCAGTTCTTC. It is translated as CAWSRGQYNEQFF.

The chain uses TRBV19 and TRBJ1-2; a weak D match, TRBD1 (5 bases). CDR3 length: 16 residues. CDR1 is LNHDA and CDR2 is SQIVND in the germline V gene (reference sequence). V lost 3 bases and J lost 7, with 21 bases in between. DNA for the CDR3: TGTGCCAGTAGTATGGGGCAGGGTAGCTTTCTTGGTGGCTACACCTTC. It is translated as CASSMGQGSFLGGYTF.

The chain links TRBV28 to TRBJ2-2; TRBD2 agrees at 8 bases. Germline-derived CDR1 and CDR2 are MDHEN and SYDVKM. After removal of 7 bases from V and 7 bases from J, the junction contained 14 bases not matched to a gene. There are 16 residues in the CDR3. CDR3 sequence reads: CASTPEGAGEGGELFF. CDR3 coding DNA: TGTGCCAGCACTCCGGAGGGAGCGGGAGAAGGCGGGGAGCTGTTTTTT.

The chain couples TRBV28 to TRBJ1-3, with D possibly matching TRBD1 (5 bases). Germline V gene lookup returns CDR1 MDHEN and CDR2 SYDVKM. CDR3 length equals 22 residues. Trimming removed 4 bases at V and 0 bases at J, with 31 bases between. This CDR3 is CASSSLMGGGRTEPLSGNTIYF. CDR3 DNA sequence: TGTGCCAGCAGTTCCCTTATGGGGGGGGGTCGGACGGAGCCCCTCTCTGGAAACACCATATATTTT.

This chain joins TRBV28 and TRBJ2-1; 9 bases agree with TRBD2. Trimming took 5 bases from V and 4 from J; bases not matched to a gene: 6. The germline V gene encodes CDR1 MDHEN and CDR2 SYDVKM. The CDR3 has 15 amino acids. The CDR3 region is CASSGSGSRYNEQFF. The CDR3 nucleotides are TGTGCCAGCAGTGGTAGCGGGAGTCGGTACAATGAGCAGTTCTTC.

The chain combines TRBV28 with TRBJ2-3; 12 nucleotides match TRBD2. Germline CDR1 is MDHEN and CDR2 is SYDVKM. The J segment lost 4 bases and the V segment lost 5 bases, leaving 19 bases of the junction unmatched. The CDR3 totals 20 residues. For the CDR3, the DNA is TGTGCCAGCAGTCCAGCCCCCACCCATCCTAGCGGGAGGGCCTCAGATACGCAGTATTTT. Translated, it gives CASSPAPTHPSGRASDTQYF.

This clone was picked up one time. The chain joins TRBV30 to TRBJ1-1; tentative D call: TRBD1 (6 bases). The germline gives CDR1 GTSNPN, CDR2 SVGIG (reference sequence). CDR3 length: 11 residues. V was pared by 8 bases and J by 11 bases, with 18 bases between. CDR3 sequence reads: CAGRGGREAFF. DNA for the CDR3: TGTGCCGGAAGGGGGGGACGAGAGGCTTTCTTT.

The chain uses TRBV10-3 and TRBJ2-1; TRBD1 matches at 10 bases. The CDR3 extends over 11 amino acids. Trimming cost V 11 bases and J 15 bases; bases outside gene matches: 10. The V gene's germline CDR1 is ENHRY and CDR2 SYGVKD. Here the CDR3 reads CAARQGAVPFF. For the CDR3, the DNA is TGTGCCGCCAGACAGGGGGCCGTTCCGTTCTTC.

The chain links TRBV5-1 to TRBJ2-1; 13 bases fit TRBD2. CDR1 SGHRS and CDR2 YFSETQ come from the germline V gene. With 0 bases clipped from V and 9 bases from J, the junction kept 3 bases outside the gene matches. The CDR3 is 15 residues long. The CDR3 sequence: CASSLVLAGGLEQFF. CDR3 coding DNA: TGCGCCAGCAGCTTGGTACTAGCGGGGGGGCTTGAGCAGTTCTTC.

The V and J genes are TRBV30 and TRBJ2-3; weak D call: TRBD2 (5 bases). The CDR3 has 16 residues. V was cut by 0 bases and J by 2 bases, with 15 bases left in between. CDR1 and CDR2 (germline): GTSNPN, SVGIG (reference sequence). The DNA of the CDR3 is TGTGCCTGGAGTGTTGGCTGGCGGGCGGACACAGATACGCAGTATTTT. Protein product: CAWSVGWRADTDTQYF. Full variable domain (rest looked up from reference TRBV30 and TRBJ2-3): SQTIHQWPATLVQPVGSPLSLECTVEGTSNPNLYWYRQAAGRGLQLLFYSVGIGQISSEVPQNLSASRPQDRQFILSSKKLLLSDSGFYLCAWSVGWRADTDTQYFGPGTRLTVL.

This clone was observed a handful of times. The J gene is TRBJ1-5, the V gene TRBV10-3, with D maybe TRBD1 (5 bases). With 7 bases removed from V and 2 bases from J, the gap between germline ends came to 15 bases. The germline gives CDR1 ENHRY, CDR2 SYGVKD. This CDR3 region has 15 residues. Written as DNA, the CDR3 is TGTGCCATCAAGGCATCGGACACTCGCAATCAGCCCCAGCATTTT. This translates into CAIKASDTRNQPQHF.

This clone was counted once. The chain carries TRBV2 and TRBJ2-2, with 10 bases that match TRBD1. V lost 7 bases to trimming and J lost 4 bases; unmatched junction nucleotides: 9. The CDR3 contains 16 residues. In germline, CDR1 is SNHLY, CDR2 FYNNEI. The DNA of the CDR3 is TGTGCCAGCACGGCCGGGACAGGGGTTATCACCGGGGAGCTGTTTTTT. It yields the protein CASTAGTGVITGELFF.